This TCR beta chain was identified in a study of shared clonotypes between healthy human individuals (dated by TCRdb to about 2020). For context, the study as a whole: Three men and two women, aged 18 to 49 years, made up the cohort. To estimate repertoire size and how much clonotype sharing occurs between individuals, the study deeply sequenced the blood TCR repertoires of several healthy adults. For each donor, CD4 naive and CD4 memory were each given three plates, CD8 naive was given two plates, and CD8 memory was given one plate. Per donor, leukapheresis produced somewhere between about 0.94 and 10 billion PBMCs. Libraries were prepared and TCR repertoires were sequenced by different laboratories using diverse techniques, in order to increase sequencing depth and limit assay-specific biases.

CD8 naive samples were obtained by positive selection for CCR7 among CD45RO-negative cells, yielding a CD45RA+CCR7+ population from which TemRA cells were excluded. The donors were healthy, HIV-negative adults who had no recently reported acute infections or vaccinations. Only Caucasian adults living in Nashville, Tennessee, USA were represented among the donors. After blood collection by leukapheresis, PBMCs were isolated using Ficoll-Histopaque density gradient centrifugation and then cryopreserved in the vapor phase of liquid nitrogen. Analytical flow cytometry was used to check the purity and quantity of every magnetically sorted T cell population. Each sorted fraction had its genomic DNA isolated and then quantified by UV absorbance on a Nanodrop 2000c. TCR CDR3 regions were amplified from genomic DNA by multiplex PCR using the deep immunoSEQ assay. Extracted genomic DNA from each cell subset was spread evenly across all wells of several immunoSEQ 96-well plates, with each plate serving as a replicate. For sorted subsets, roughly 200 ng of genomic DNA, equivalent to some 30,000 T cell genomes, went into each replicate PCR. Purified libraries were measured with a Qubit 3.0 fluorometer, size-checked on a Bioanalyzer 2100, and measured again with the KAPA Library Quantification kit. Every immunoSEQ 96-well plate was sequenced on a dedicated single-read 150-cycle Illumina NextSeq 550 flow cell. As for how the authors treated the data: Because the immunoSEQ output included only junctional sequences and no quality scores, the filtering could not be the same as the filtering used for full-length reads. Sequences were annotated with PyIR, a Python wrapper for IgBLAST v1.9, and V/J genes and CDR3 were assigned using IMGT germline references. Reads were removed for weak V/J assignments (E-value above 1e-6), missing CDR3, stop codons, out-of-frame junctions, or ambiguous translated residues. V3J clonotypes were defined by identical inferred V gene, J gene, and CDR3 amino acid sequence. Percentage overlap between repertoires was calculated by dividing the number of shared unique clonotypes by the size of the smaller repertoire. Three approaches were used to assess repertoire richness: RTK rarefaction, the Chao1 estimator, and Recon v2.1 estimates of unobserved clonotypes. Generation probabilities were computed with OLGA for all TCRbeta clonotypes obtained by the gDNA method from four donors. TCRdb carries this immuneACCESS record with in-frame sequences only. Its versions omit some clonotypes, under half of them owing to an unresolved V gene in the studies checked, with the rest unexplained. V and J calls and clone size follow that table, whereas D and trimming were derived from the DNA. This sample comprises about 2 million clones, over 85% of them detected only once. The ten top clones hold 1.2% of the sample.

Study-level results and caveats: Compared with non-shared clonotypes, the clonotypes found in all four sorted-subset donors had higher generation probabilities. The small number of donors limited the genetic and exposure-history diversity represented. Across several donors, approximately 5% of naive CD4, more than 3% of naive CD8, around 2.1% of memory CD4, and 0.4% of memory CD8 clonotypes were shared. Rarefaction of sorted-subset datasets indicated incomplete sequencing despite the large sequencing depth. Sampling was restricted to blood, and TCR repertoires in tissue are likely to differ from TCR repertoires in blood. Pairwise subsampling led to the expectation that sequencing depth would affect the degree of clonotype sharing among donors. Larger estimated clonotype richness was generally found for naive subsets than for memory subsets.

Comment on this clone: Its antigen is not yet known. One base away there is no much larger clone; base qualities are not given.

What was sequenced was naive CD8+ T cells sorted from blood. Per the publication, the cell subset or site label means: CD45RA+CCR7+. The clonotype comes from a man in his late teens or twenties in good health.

In nucleotide form, the sequence is TGTGCCAGCAGTGGGGATAATTCACCCCTCCACTTT. This yields the protein CASSGDNSPLHF. Here the chain combines TRBV6-6 and TRBJ1-6, with the D gene call left open. The CDR3 numbers 12 residues from cysteine through phenylalanine. Here the CDR3 DNA is all that survives: 36 bases in frame from base 1. V is shortened by 5 bases, J by 5 bases, and the region joining them spans 4 bases. The germline V gene (reference sequence) gives CDR1 as MNHNY and CDR2 as SVGAGI.